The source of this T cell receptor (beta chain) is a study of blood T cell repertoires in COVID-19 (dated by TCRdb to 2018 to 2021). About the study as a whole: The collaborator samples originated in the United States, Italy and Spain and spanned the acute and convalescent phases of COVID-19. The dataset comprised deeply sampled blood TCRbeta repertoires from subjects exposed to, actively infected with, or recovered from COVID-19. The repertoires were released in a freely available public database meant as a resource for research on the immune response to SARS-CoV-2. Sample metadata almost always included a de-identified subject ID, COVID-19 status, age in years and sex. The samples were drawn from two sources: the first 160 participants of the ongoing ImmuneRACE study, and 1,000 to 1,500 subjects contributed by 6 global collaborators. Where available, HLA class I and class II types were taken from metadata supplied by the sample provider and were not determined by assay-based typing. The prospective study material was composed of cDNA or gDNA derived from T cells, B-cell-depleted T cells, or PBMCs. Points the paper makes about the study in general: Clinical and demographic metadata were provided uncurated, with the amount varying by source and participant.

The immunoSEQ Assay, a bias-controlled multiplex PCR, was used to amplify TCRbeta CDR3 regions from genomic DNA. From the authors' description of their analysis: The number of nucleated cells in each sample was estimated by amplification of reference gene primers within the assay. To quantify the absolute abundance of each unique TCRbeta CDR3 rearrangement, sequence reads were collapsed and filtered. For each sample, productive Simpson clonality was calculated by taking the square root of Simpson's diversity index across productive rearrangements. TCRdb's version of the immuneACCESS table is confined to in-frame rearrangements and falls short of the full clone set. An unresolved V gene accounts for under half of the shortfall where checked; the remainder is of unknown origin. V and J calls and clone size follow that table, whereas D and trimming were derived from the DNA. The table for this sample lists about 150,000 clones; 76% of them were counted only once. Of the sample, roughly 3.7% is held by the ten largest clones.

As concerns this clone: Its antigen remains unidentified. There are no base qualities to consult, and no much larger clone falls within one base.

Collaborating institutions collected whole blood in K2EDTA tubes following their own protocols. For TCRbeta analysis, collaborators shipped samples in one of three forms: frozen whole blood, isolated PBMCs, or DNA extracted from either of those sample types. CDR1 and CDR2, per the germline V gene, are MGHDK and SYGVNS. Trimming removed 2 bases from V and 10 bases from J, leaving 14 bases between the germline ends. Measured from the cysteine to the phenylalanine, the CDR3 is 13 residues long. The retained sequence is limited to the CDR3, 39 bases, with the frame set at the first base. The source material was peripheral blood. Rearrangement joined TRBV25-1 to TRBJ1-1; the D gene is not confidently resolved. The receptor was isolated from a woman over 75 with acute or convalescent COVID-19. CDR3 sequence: CASSESWRVGAFF. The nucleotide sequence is TGTGCCAGCAGTGAAAGCTGGAGGGTTGGAGCTTTCTTT.